Below, one TCR beta chain is given with its context. The source of the sample is a study of control samples from healthy donors and cancer patients. This CDR3 is built from 16 residues. Trimming pared 0 bases from V and 3 bases from J, leaving 15 bases between. Germline values: CDR1 SGHRS, CDR2 YFSETQ. TCRdb keeps only in-frame clones here, not all; method: immunoSEQ multiplex PCR. The sample lists fewer than 120,000 clones, 85% to 90% occurring once. The source of this sequence is a woman aged 60 to 75 with lung cancer. V is TRBV5-1 and J is TRBJ1-2; tentative D call: TRBD1 (5 bases). The sample taken for sequencing was PBMCs. This CDR3 is CASSLDGTDIHYGYTF. In DNA, the CDR3 is TGCGCCAGCAGCTTGGATGGGACGGACATACACTATGGCTACACCTTC.